Here is one T cell receptor beta chain with its context. Its specificity is not known. This sample is drawn from a study of OX40 agonist ivuxolimab in advanced cancers. Study background: Ivuxolimab, which patients received intravenously every 2 weeks, was dosed at 0.01 to 10 mg/kg. Points from the study as a whole: Within 6 weeks, CD4+ and CD8+ blood T cells expanded clonally at 0.1 to 3.0 mg/kg. Compared with others, partial responders at 0.1-3.0 mg/kg displayed clonal expansion among the lowest. Expanded clones belonging to CD8+ T cells outnumbered, on average, those of CD4+.

This CDR3 is built from 15 residues. Germline V gene data show CDR1 as ENHRY and CDR2 as SYGVKD. Unmatched junction bases numbered 2, after V lost 5 bases and J lost 3 bases. Profiling relied on immunoSEQ multiplex PCR, and the TCRdb table lists in-frame clones only, not all of them. Among 30,000 to 40,000 clones, more than 60% were seen once, and the ten largest hold 10% to 11%. The input for sequencing was CD4+ or CD8+ T cells sorted from blood, taken in a trial of the OX40 agonist ivuxolimab. The clonotype comes from an adult with an advanced solid tumor such as melanoma, head and neck, liver or kidney cancer. The chain links TRBV10-3 to TRBJ1-6; 9 positions agree with TRBD1. CDR3 DNA: TGTGCCATCAGTCGGGACAGGGACTATAATTCACCCCTCCACTTT. Translation gives CAISRDRDYNSPLHF.